Listed below are T cell receptor beta chains from one sample, sequenced in a study of sequential checkpoint blockade in melanoma. Profiled with immunoSEQ multiplex PCR; TCRdb holds only in-frame clones, not every one. The profile covers several thousand clones, with 25% to 30% appearing a single time and around a tenth taken by the ten largest. The starting material was tumor tissue (inferred from file names), obtained from a patient given nivolumab and ipilimumab in sequence. These receptor sequences come from a human donor with melanoma. CDR3s include the opening cysteine and the closing phenylalanine or tryptophan. The D gene is left open where the match is weak.

TRBD1,TRBV9,TRBJ1-1,CASSAYRQGNTEAFF
.,TRBV11-3,TRBJ2-4,CASSLEGTFAKNIQYF
.,TRBV4-1,TRBJ1-2,CASSQDPAGYGYTF
TRBD1,TRBV19,TRBJ2-5,CASSPGDRGRGETQYF
.,TRBV5-1,TRBJ2-3,CASSLGSQGADTQYF
.,TRBV19,TRBJ2-4,CASSLLRTGPKNIQYF
TRBD1,TRBV6-8,TRBJ1-5,CASRRTGLGDQPQHF
.,TRBV29-1,TRBJ2-3,CSVEDGTGSTDTQYF
TRBD1,TRBV6-8,TRBJ2-6,CASSLGGGSGANVLTF
.,TRBV28,TRBJ1-1,CASEGPRLNTEAFF
TRBD2,TRBV11-3,TRBJ2-7,CASSPSTSGRPDHYEQYF
.,TRBV6-8,TRBJ2-7,CASSYKVYEQYF
.,TRBV28,TRBJ1-1,CATKVGNTEAFF
.,TRBV18,TRBJ1-3,CASSPLDASSGNTIYF
.,TRBV7-2,TRBJ1-1,CASSSSQNTEAFF
.,TRBV25-1,TRBJ2-7,CASSERAGIQGQYF
TRBD1,TRBV11-3,TRBJ2-5,CASSSRDRMVETQYF
TRBD1,TRBV19,TRBJ2-3,CASSITGATDTQYF